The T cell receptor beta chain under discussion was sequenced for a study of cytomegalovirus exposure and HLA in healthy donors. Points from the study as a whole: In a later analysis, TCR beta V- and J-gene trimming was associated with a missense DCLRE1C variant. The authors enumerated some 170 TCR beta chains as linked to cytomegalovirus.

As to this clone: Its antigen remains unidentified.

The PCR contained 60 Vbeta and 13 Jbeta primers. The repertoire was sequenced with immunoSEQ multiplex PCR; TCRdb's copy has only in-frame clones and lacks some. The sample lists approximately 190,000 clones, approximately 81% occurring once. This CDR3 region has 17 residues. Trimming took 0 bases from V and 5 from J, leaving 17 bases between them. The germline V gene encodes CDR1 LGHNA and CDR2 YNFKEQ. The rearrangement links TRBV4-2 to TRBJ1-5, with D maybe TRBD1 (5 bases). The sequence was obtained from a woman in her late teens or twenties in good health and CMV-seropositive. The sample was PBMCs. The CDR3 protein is CASSQDVPGLVDQPQHF. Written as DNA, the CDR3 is TGTGCCAGCAGCCAAGATGTACCGGGACTAGTTGATCAGCCCCAGCATTTT.